The present entry profiles one T cell receptor (beta chain) with its context. The antigen this receptor binds is unknown. No base quality values were provided; no much bigger clone lies one nucleotide off. The sample's time point label is to be understood as: baseline before first vaccination. The vaccinee samples were drawn from two UK trials, COV001 and COV002, one of which was a single-blind randomized controlled phase 2/3 trial testing AZD1222 (ChAdOx1 nCoV-19) in healthy adults. For TCRbeta chain sequencing, PBMC samples were collected from trial participants at day 0 and at day 28 after the second dose. The CDR3 regions of human TCRbeta chains were analyzed by immunosequencing. The study's processing was this. TCRs in the repertoires were matched against a reference library of SARS-CoV-2-specific TCRs that had been generated with the MIRA antigen-specificity platform. Breadth was defined as the fraction of unique TCRs that were SARS-CoV-2-associated, and depth was defined as the fraction of total T cells that were SARS-CoV-2-associated. Using the MIRA data, each spike-specific TCR was mapped to the spike region that the TCR reacts to and placed in a CD4 or CD8 class. Log10-transformed breadth and depth values were compared by one-way ANOVA with Sidak's multiple comparisons tests. TCRdb limited this immuneACCESS table to in-frame rearrangements with V and J called. A share of clones is missing; checked studies link under half to unresolved V genes, and the rest is unexplained. V, J and clone size reflect that table, while D and trimming were determined from the DNA. The sample table holds tens of thousands of clones, of which 75% to 85% were seen once. The ten largest clones capture around 20% of the sample.

This entry is derived from a study of T cell responses to AZD1222 COVID-19 vaccine (dated by TCRdb to about 2021). Describing the broader study: AZD1222 recipients with second doses at about 4 weeks or about 12 weeks were pooled, because spike-specific TCR depth and breadth did not differ between schedules. Trial participants were enrolled by age into subgroups of 18-55, 56-69 and 70-plus years, and about 150, 27 and 61 TCR-sequenced participants, respectively, were included in these subgroups. TCR sequencing covered some 250 trial participants: 200 to 220 given two doses of AZD1222 and 26 given two doses of MenACWY control vaccine.

Overall study outcomes, separate from this receptor: Most participants were white British and females outnumbered males, and the authors suggested that clonal diversity may have been underestimated. After two AZD1222 doses, both the breadth and the depth of spike-specific TCRs were significantly higher than at day 0 and than in MenACWY recipients. The 56-69-year group was small, and its depth increase did not reach significance, likely because of low power. Reportedly, close to half of the unique spike-specific TCRs recognized epitopes lying outside the regions that are mutated in the B.1.351 and B.1.1.7 variants. Conclusions about previously exposed vaccinees are limited because only six or seven AZD1222 recipients were SARS-CoV-2 seropositive at baseline. Because no day 14 peak-response samples were available, the repertoires could be characterized only after the peak T cell response. The whole spike protein was spanned by vaccine-associated CD4 TCRs, and dominant responses were seen in regions 160-218 and 743-854.

This TCR came from an adult in good health. The specimen was peripheral blood, collected on day 0 of AZD1222 vaccination.

The DNA sequence follows: TGTGCCAGCTCACCAAGGACAGGGGGCACAGATACGCAGTATTTT. The resulting protein is CASSPRTGGTDTQYF. Recombination joined TRBV18 with TRBJ2-3, and TRBD1 aligns with 9 junction nucleotides. The CDR3 covers 15 residues, taking in both the cysteine and the phenylalanine. Only the CDR3 part of the read is kept: 45 bases, read in frame from the first base. CDR1 and CDR2, per the germline V gene, are KGHSH and LQKENI. V trim: 2 bases; J trim: 1 base; unmatched bases: 1.